The 9 T cell receptor beta chains listed next were all sequenced from one sample in a study of T cell changes during pregnancy in multiple sclerosis. TCRdb keeps only in-frame clones here, not all; method: immunoSEQ multiplex PCR. The sample shows under 25,000 clones, more than 75% of them seen only once. Sample: CD8+ T cells from peripheral blood mononuclear cells, taken in the first trimester of pregnancy. Source of these receptors: a female donor in good health, enrolled as a control in a pregnancy study.

This clone was recorded only once. The chain recombines TRBV28 with TRBJ1-5, with 7 bases matching TRBD1. V shed 6 bases, J shed 3 bases, and the junction held 8 bases outside the gene matches. Germline CDR1 is MDHEN and CDR2 is SYDVKM. This CDR3 has 15 amino acids. CDR3 DNA sequence: TGTGCCAGCAGCCTACCGGACAGGTCCAATCAGCCCCAGCATTTT. Translation: CASSLPDRSNQPQHF.

This rearrangement joins TRBV4-2 to TRBJ2-5; D gene uncertain. The ends were cut back, 1 base at V and 6 bases at J, with 9 bases in the middle. Germline CDR1 reads LGHNA; CDR2 reads YNFKEQ. The CDR3 is 13 residues long. The CDR3 loop is CASSQGLEKTQYF. CDR3 in DNA: TGTGCCAGCAGCCAAGGGTTAGAGAAGACCCAGTACTTC.

The chain combines TRBV10-2 with TRBJ1-5, with D uncertain. V lost 0 bases to trimming and J lost 6 bases, with 6 bases between them. Germline lookup yields CDR1 WSHSY and CDR2 SAAADI. The CDR3 is 13 residues long. CDR3 region: CASSESRGQPQHF. The CDR3 DNA reads TGCGCCAGCAGTGAGTCGCGGGGTCAGCCCCAGCATTTT.

The rearrangement uses TRBV7-9 and TRBJ2-3, with TRBD2 as a possible D gene (6 bases). The germline V gene has CDR1 SEHNR and CDR2 FQNEAQ (reference sequence). The V gene lost 5 bases and the J gene lost 4 bases, with 19 bases spanning the gap. The CDR3 totals 16 residues. The CDR3 spells CASSPPGLLGPDTQYF. The CDR3 coding sequence is TGTGCCAGCAGCCCCCCGGGACTCCTGGGGCCAGATACGCAGTATTTT.

This chain uses TRBV27 with TRBJ2-5, with TRBD1 as a possible D gene (7 bases). The CDR3 length is 14 residues. V shed 5 bases and J shed 3 bases, with 13 bases lying between them. Germline CDR1 is MNHEY and CDR2 is SMNVEV (reference sequence). The CDR3 region is CASSPDREEETQYF. In nucleotides, the CDR3 is TGTGCCAGCAGTCCCGACAGGGAGGAAGAGACCCAGTACTTC.

J is TRBJ2-1 and V is TRBV27; 7 positions match TRBD2. Germline lookup yields CDR1 MNHEY and CDR2 SMNVEV (reference sequence). Trimming removed 3 bases from V and 5 bases from J; junction bases left unmatched: 7. The CDR3 is 15 amino acids. Here the CDR3 reads CASSFFGGGNNEQFF. In DNA form, the CDR3 reads TGTGCCAGCAGTTTCTTTGGGGGGGGGAACAATGAGCAGTTCTTC.

The chain uses TRBV25-1 and TRBJ2-1, with D unclear. The germline V and J ends were trimmed by 3 bases and 9 bases, with 6 bases remaining between them. Per the germline V gene, CDR1 is MGHDK and CDR2 is SYGVNS. The CDR3 covers 11 residues. CDR3 sequence (DNA): TGTGCCAGCAGTGATGGCGGTGAGCAGTTCTTC. Translated: CASSDGGEQFF.

The chain recombines TRBV6-5 with TRBJ2-7; 11 nucleotides match TRBD1. The CDR3 extends over 14 amino acids. The V gene's germline CDR1 is MNHEY and CDR2 SVGAGI. J was trimmed by 4 bases and V by 5 bases; bases with no gene match: 4. CDR3 bases: TGTGCCAGCAGTCCAGGACAGGGGGCATACGAGCAGTACTTC. Protein product: CASSPGQGAYEQYF.

A single count supports this clone. The gene calls are TRBV19 and TRBJ1-5; D may be TRBD1 (6 bases). Trimming took 1 base from V and 2 from J, leaving 12 bases between them. CDR1 is LNHDA, CDR2 SQIVND, per germline (reference sequence). The CDR3 extends over 16 amino acids. CDR3 bases: TGTGCCAGTAGTATAGGGGGGCAGGGAGGCAATCAGCCCCAGCATTTT. It yields the protein CASSIGGQGGNQPQHF.